This T cell receptor (beta chain) was sequenced during a study of cytomegalovirus exposure and HLA in healthy donors. Whole-study results and caveats: The study flagged about 150 TCR beta chains as cytomegalovirus-associated. The authors excluded some V segments, including TRBV6-2 and TRBV6-3, as indistinguishable.

The PCR contained 60 Vbeta and 13 Jbeta primers. Generated by immunoSEQ multiplex PCR, the TCRdb table keeps only in-frame clones and is missing some. The table shows approximately 170,000 clones, with roughly 80% occurring only once. In regard to this clone: Its antigen remains unidentified. One junction end does not reproduce the germline sequence, and a read error may be involved.

The V gene's germline CDR1 is SEHNR and CDR2 FQNEAQ (reference sequence). The CDR3 spans 16 residues. The sequence was collected from a woman aged 45-65 years in good health and CMV-seropositive. The genes are TRBV7-9 and TRBJ2-3; TRBD2 matches at 8 bases. The material sequenced was PBMCs. CDR3: CSSSFLSGGPGDTQYF. The CDR3, as DNA: TGTTCCAGCAGCTTTTTATCGGGAGGGCCGGGAGATACGCAGTATTTT.